The entry below gives a single TCR beta chain sequence along with its context. Random hexamers served to reverse transcribe roughly 0.5 to 1 ug RNA. With immunoSEQ multiplex PCR, TCR beta CDR3 was amplified across 54 Vbeta and 13 Jbeta. MiXCR was run by TCRdb on the immunoSEQ multiplex PCR reads, yielding one entry per CDR3 protein. Here the sample spans 150,000 to 200,000 distinct CDR3 sequences, approximately 93% being singletons. High-throughput TCR beta sequencing covered peripheral CD8+ and CD4+ T cells. Each multiple sclerosis control was a treatment-naive patient with relapsing-remitting disease that was either stable or active. The data are from a study of CD8 T cells in Susac syndrome. The CDR3 contains 13 residues. Per germline, CDR1 GTSNPN and CDR2 SVGIG (reference sequence). V trimming: 5 bases; J trimming: 4 bases; junction bases outside the gene matches: 6.

This receptor was obtained from a human donor with multiple sclerosis. The genes are TRBV30 and TRBJ2-7, with 9 bases aligning to TRBD1. Sequencing used CD4+ T cells from PBMCs. CDR3 loop: CAWSGTGLYEQYF. DNA of the CDR3: TGTGCCTGGTCCGGGACAGGGTTATACGAGCAGTACTTC.